The 27 T cell receptor beta chains listed next were all sequenced from one sample in a study of response to subunit inactivated influenza vaccine. TCRdb redid the calling of the RT-PCR reads with MiXCR, one entry per CDR3 protein. The sample carries around 480,000 distinct CDR3 sequences, 15% to 20% recorded once. The material sequenced was CD4+ T cells sorted from PBMCs, taken roughly 24 months after vaccination. The receptors here all came from a man aged 45 to 75 who received an inactivated influenza vaccine.

This clonotype was counted between two and nine times. The chain links TRBV3-1 to TRBJ2-7, with D perhaps assigned TRBD1 or TRBD2 (7 bases each). CDR1 and CDR2 from the germline V gene are LGHDT and YNNKEL (reference sequence). V was clipped by 7 bases and J by 5 bases, with 15 bases between them. This CDR3 region has 13 residues. CDR3 DNA: TGTGCCAGCATCAACAGGGGAGGGCACGAGCAGTACTTC. Its translation is CASINRGGHEQYF.

V usage is TRBV3-1 and J usage is TRBJ2-6; D could derive from TRBD1 or TRBD2 (5 bases each). Germline V lookup: CDR1 LGHDT, CDR2 YNNKEL (reference sequence). V lost 0 bases to trimming and J lost 3 bases, with 9 bases between them. The length of the CDR3 is 16 residues. The DNA for the CDR3 is TGTGCCAGCAGCCAAGAGAGGGGCCATGGGGCCAACGTCCTGACTTTC. This sequence encodes CASSQERGHGANVLTF.

The chain recombines TRBV5-5 with TRBJ2-3; D remains ambiguous. V lost 4 bases and J lost 0, with 15 bases in between. The CDR3 loop spans 16 amino acids. Germline CDR1 reads SGHKS; CDR2 reads YYEKEE (reference sequence). CDR3 sequence reads: CASSLVQPKSTDTQYF. The CDR3 DNA reads as TGTGCCAGCAGCCTGGTCCAGCCGAAAAGCACAGATACGCAGTATTTT.

The chain joins TRBV29-1 to TRBJ2-4; 8 bases match TRBD2. With 4 bases clipped from V and 7 bases from J, the junction kept 9 bases outside the gene matches. The CDR3 contains 14 residues. Germline V gene sequence: CDR1 SQVTM, CDR2 ANQGSEA. The CDR3 is CSVAPLAVRNIQYF. In DNA, the CDR3 is TGCAGCGTTGCCCCACTAGCGGTTAGGAACATTCAGTACTTC.

This clonotype was counted ten times or more. The rearrangement uses TRBV28 and TRBJ1-1; D is perhaps TRBD1 (5 bases). In germline, CDR1 is MDHEN, CDR2 SYDVKM. The CDR3 contains 14 residues. The germline V and J ends were trimmed by 2 bases and 2 bases, with 9 bases remaining between them. Here the CDR3 reads CASSLLGPNTEAFF. The CDR3, as DNA: TGTGCCAGCAGTTTACTGGGACCCAACACTGAAGCTTTCTTT.

This clonotype was detected a few times. The V call is TRBV5-6, the J call TRBJ1-4, with D possibly matching TRBD1 (6 bases). CDR3 length: 13 residues. From germline, CDR1 is SGHDT and CDR2 YYEEEE. The ends were cut back, 6 bases at V and 6 bases at J, with 12 bases in the middle. CDR3 sequence: CASNMQGHEKLFF. DNA of the CDR3: TGTGCCAGCAACATGCAGGGGCATGAAAAACTGTTTTTT.

J is TRBJ2-3 and V is TRBV5-8; TRBD1 agrees at 10 bases. The V segment lost 3 bases and the J segment 0 bases; nucleotides outside the gene matches: 1. Germline CDR1 reads SGHTS; CDR2 reads YDEGEE. There are 15 residues in the CDR3. CDR3: CASSWTGGSTDTQYF. For the CDR3, the DNA is TGTGCCAGCAGCTGGACAGGGGGAAGCACAGATACGCAGTATTTT.

This clonotype was counted only a few times. The chain recombines TRBV12-3 or TRBV12-4 with TRBJ1-6; weak D call: TRBD1 (5 bases). This CDR3 comprises 15 residues. Trimming shortened V by 3 bases and J by 7 bases, and 13 bases separated the two germline ends. The CDR3 region is CASSFWGGKNSPLHF. Written as DNA, the CDR3 is TGTGCCAGCAGTTTCTGGGGGGGAAAGAATTCACCCCTCCACTTT.

The rearrangement joins TRBV6-2 or TRBV6-3 to TRBJ1-2; D is perhaps TRBD1 (5 bases). V shed 3 bases and J shed 6 bases, with 23 bases lying between them. Germline lookup yields CDR1 MNHEY and CDR2 SVGEGT. CDR3 size: 17 residues. CDR3 sequence reads: CASSYSGVRRDVHGYTF. CDR3 DNA: TGTGCCAGCAGTTATTCGGGGGTCCGGCGGGATGTCCATGGCTACACCTTC.

This clonotype was detected a few times. The V and J genes are TRBV20-1 and TRBJ2-1, with 14 bases lining up with TRBD2. The length of the CDR3 is 15 residues. The V gene end was trimmed by 4 bases and the J gene end by 8 bases; junction bases not matched to a gene: 7. CDR1 and CDR2 (germline): DFQATT, SNEGSKA (reference sequence). The CDR3 here is CSATGTSGGVHEQFF. CDR3 nucleotide sequence: TGCAGTGCTACCGGGACTAGCGGGGGAGTGCATGAGCAGTTCTTC.

Notes on this clonotype: Possible read error: a much larger clone is one base away. The V gene is TRBV6-2 or TRBV6-3, the J gene TRBJ1-1; D is unresolved. CDR3 length: 10 residues. V lost 8 bases and J lost 3, with 4 bases in between. Germline V gene lookup returns CDR1 MNHEY and CDR2 SVGEGT. CDR3 in amino acids: CASGHTEAFF. The CDR3 DNA reads TGTGCCAGCGGGCACACTGAAGCTTTCTTT.

In this sample, this clonotype turned up a few times. J is TRBJ2-7 and V is TRBV11-3; tentatively, D is TRBD2 (6 bases). Trimming took 10 bases from V and 4 from J, leaving 20 bases between them. The CDR3 is made up of 14 amino acids. Germline assignment: CDR1 SGHNT and CDR2 YENEEA. For the CDR3, the DNA is TGTGCCACCCATCTAGCGCTAGATTCGTACGAGCAGTACTTC. Translating it yields CATHLALDSYEQYF.

The V gene is TRBV9, the J gene TRBJ2-2; no clear D. V was cut by 4 bases and J by 1 base, with 14 bases left in between. Germline CDR1 reads SGDLS; CDR2 reads YYNGEE. The CDR3 contains 16 residues. In DNA form, the CDR3 reads TGTGCCAGCAGCCCAAGCGATGGGATGAACACCGGGGAGCTGTTTTTT. Protein sequence: CASSPSDGMNTGELFF.

The V gene is TRBV7-2, the J gene TRBJ2-7, with D possibly called TRBD1 or TRBD2 (6 bases each). V was trimmed by 0 bases and J by 5 bases, leaving 11 bases between them. Germline V lookup: CDR1 SGHTA, CDR2 FQGNSA. The CDR3 has 14 residues. CDR3 amino acids: CASSLAGGSNEQYF. In nucleotides, the CDR3 is TGTGCCAGCAGCTTAGCGGGGGGCAGTAACGAGCAGTACTTC.

The chain recombines TRBV20-1 with TRBJ1-2; D gene uncertain. The CDR3 totals 11 residues. V shed 6 bases and J shed 5 bases, with 10 bases lying between them. Germline V gene lookup returns CDR1 DFQATT and CDR2 SNEGSKA (reference sequence). CDR3 in amino acids: CSAPGFYGYTF. The CDR3 DNA reads as TGCAGTGCCCCCGGCTTTTATGGCTACACCTTC.

The chain links TRBV14 to TRBJ2-1, with 9 bases aligning to TRBD1. V was clipped by 4 bases and J by 8 bases; unmatched bases: 6. The CDR3 contains 14 residues. CDR1 is SGHDN and CDR2 is FVKESK in the germline V gene. The CDR3 protein is CASSPRTGGDEQFF. DNA of the CDR3: TGTGCCAGCAGCCCCCGAACAGGGGGCGATGAGCAGTTCTTC.

This clonotype appeared many times. The J gene is TRBJ1-6, the V gene TRBV21-1; TRBD1, the D gene given by the table, was not confirmed from the DNA. TRBV21-1 is recorded as a pseudogene. This CDR3 is built from 21 residues. The CDR3 here is CASSKGKRGQARGSYNSPLHF. In DNA, the CDR3 is TGTGCCAGCAGCAAAGGCAAAAGGGGACAGGCTCGGGGTTCCTATAATTCACCCCTCCACTTT.

This chain uses TRBV5-4 with TRBJ2-1; TRBD1 is a possible D gene (6 bases). V was shortened by 0 bases and J by 0 bases, with 25 bases between the two germline ends. Germline CDR1 reads SGHNT; CDR2 reads YYREEE (reference sequence). The CDR3 sequence is 21 residues long. The CDR3 here is CASSLGGPGALHPSSYNEQFF. CDR3 DNA: TGTGCCAGCAGCTTGGGCGGCCCAGGGGCCTTACATCCGAGCTCCTACAATGAGCAGTTCTTC.

Only a few counts were recorded for this clonotype. The rearrangement links TRBV20-1 to TRBJ2-2, with no clear D. V was cut by 2 bases and J by 4 bases, with 11 bases left in between. CDR3 size: 14 residues. The V gene's germline CDR1 is DFQATT and CDR2 SNEGSKA (reference sequence). CDR3 bases: TGCAGTGCTAGAACGGGCTCGGGCACCGGGGAGCTGTTTTTT. Translation gives CSARTGSGTGELFF.

The rearrangement links TRBV20-1 to TRBJ2-7; perhaps TRBD1 as D (5 bases). The CDR3 runs to 13 residues. CDR1 DFQATT and CDR2 SNEGSKA come from the germline V gene (reference sequence). Between the trimmed V and J ends, which lost 5 bases and 2 bases, there was a span of 13 bases. For the CDR3, the DNA is TGCAGTGCTTTGAGGTCAGGGACCTACGAGCAGTACTTC. Its translation: CSALRSGTYEQYF.

The rearrangement uses TRBV7-9 and TRBJ1-2; D not resolved. The CDR3 runs to 13 residues. V dropped 3 bases and J dropped 6 bases, with 11 bases sitting between them. Per germline, CDR1 SEHNR and CDR2 FQNEAQ (reference sequence). CDR3 loop: CASSFLGMDGYTF. In DNA, the CDR3 is TGTGCCAGCAGCTTCCTAGGAATGGATGGCTACACCTTC.

The chain links TRBV5-6 to TRBJ2-5, with 8 bases aligning to TRBD1. Germline trimming cut 4 bases from V and 2 bases from J; bases unmatched to any gene: 10. CDR1 is SGHDT, CDR2 YYEEEE, per germline. This CDR3 contains 16 residues. This CDR3 reads CASSHSGQAIQETQYF. The CDR3, as DNA: TGTGCCAGCAGCCATTCGGGACAGGCCATACAAGAGACCCAGTACTTC. The full variable domain, completed using reference TRBV5-6 and TRBJ2-5, is DAGVTQSPTHLIKTRGQQVTLRCSPKSGHDTVSWYQQALGQGPQFIFQYYEEEERQRGNFPDRFSGHQFPNYSSELNVNALLLGDSALYLCASSHSGQAIQETQYFGPGTRLLVL.

This clonotype came up many times. V usage is TRBV14 and J usage is TRBJ2-2; 7 positions match TRBD1. Trimming removed 4 bases from V and 3 bases from J; junction bases left unmatched: 5. Germline CDR1 SGHDN, CDR2 FVKESK. The CDR3 consists of 15 residues. The CDR3 region is CASSLRTGDTGELFF. For the CDR3, the DNA is TGTGCCAGCAGCCTTCGGACAGGAGACACCGGGGAGCTGTTTTTT.

V and J are TRBV6-2 or TRBV6-3 and TRBJ2-7; weak D call: TRBD2 (5 bases). CDR1 is MNHEY and CDR2 is SVGEGT in the germline V gene. V gave up 7 bases and J gave up 1 base, with 17 bases separating them. The CDR3 loop spans 15 amino acids. CDR3 sequence (DNA): TGTGCCAGCACCCCGTCGGGAATCCTGTCCTACGAGCAGTACTTC. This encodes CASTPSGILSYEQYF.

The chain couples TRBV20-1 to TRBJ2-3, with TRBD2 matching over 8 bases. The CDR3 is 17 amino acids. The trim removed 1 base at V and 0 bases at J, leaving 9 bases unmatched. CDR1 and CDR2 from the germline V gene are DFQATT and SNEGSKA (reference sequence). The CDR3 sequence is CSARAPGTRASTDTQYF. CDR3 DNA sequence: TGCAGTGCTAGAGCTCCCGGGACTAGGGCTAGCACAGATACGCAGTATTTT.

The CDR3 DNA reads as TGTGCCAGCAGCCAAGTCTCGACTTACTCTGGAAACACCATATATTTT. Residues: CASSQVSTYSGNTIYF. This chain uses TRBV4-2 with TRBJ1-3; D remains ambiguous. V was shortened by 1 base and J by 0 bases, with 10 bases between the two germline ends. Germline lookup yields CDR1 LGHNA and CDR2 YNFKEQ. The CDR3 runs 16 residues.

This clonotype occurred a few times. CDR3 DNA sequence: TGTGCCAGCAGTTTCCGGGACAGGTCGGGTAATACGCAGTATTTT. It codes for CASSFRDRSGNTQYF. The rearrangement links TRBV27 to TRBJ2-3; 8 positions match TRBD1. Germline lookup yields CDR1 MNHEY and CDR2 SMNVEV (reference sequence). The CDR3 has 15 amino acids. The J segment lost 7 bases and the V segment lost 3 bases, leaving 9 bases of the junction unmatched.